This entry lists 31 T cell receptor beta chains sequenced from one sample in a study of CD8 T cells in ankylosing spondylitis. TCRdb analysed the 5' RACE reads with MiXCR anew, one entry per CDR3 protein. Of about 35,000 distinct CDR3 sequences detected, less than 4% appear once; the ten largest clones hold about 2.8%. Sequencing was performed on blood, either unsorted or a sorted T cell fraction (not recorded which). Receptor source: a male donor with ankylosing spondylitis or in good health (not recorded which).

This clonotype was detected ten times or more. The CDR3 sequence is CASSPQPHTDTQYF. The CDR3 DNA sequence: TGTGCCAGCAGCCCCCAACCCCACACAGATACGCAGTATTTT. The rearrangement uses TRBV9 and TRBJ2-3, with D uncertain. Germline CDR1 and CDR2: SGDLS and YYNGEE. Trimming cost V 4 bases and J 2 bases, with 11 bases left between them. This CDR3 contains 14 residues. The variable domain in full, completed from reference TRBV9 and TRBJ2-3, reads DSGVTQTPKHLITATGQRVTLRCSPRSGDLSVYWYQQSLDQGLQFLIQYYNGEERAKGNILERFSAQQFPDLHSELNLSSLELGDSALYFCASSPQPHTDTQYFGPGTRLTVL.

This clonotype was detected many times. V usage is TRBV9 and J usage is TRBJ2-2; 7 nucleotides match TRBD1. V shed 0 bases and J 1 base; nucleotides not matched to a gene: 3. This CDR3 is built from 16 residues. From germline, CDR1 is SGDLS and CDR2 YYNGEE. CDR3 coding DNA: TGTGCCAGCAGCGTAGCTCAGGGGGTGAACACCGGGGAGCTGTTTTTT. It codes for CASSVAQGVNTGELFF.

This clonotype was seen a few times. The V and J genes are TRBV9 and TRBJ2-3, with TRBD2 matching over 7 bases. Unmatched junction bases numbered 8, after V lost 2 bases and J lost 2 bases. Germline V gene data show CDR1 as SGDLS and CDR2 as YYNGEE. This CDR3 has 16 residues. The CDR3 loop is CASSVTTGLNTDTQYF. CDR3 nucleotide sequence: TGTGCCAGCAGCGTGACAACGGGACTAAACACAGATACGCAGTATTTT.

The sample holds many counts of this clonotype. The DNA of the CDR3 is TGTGCCAGCAGCAATGAGAGCGGGCGCTACTACGAGCAGTACGTC. The encoded protein is CASSNESGRYYEQYV. The J gene is TRBJ2-7, the V gene TRBV21-1. TRBV21-1 is marked as a pseudogene. The length of the CDR3 is 15 residues.

Ten or more counts support this clonotype. The V call is TRBV9, the J call TRBJ2-1; 7 positions match TRBD2. This CDR3 region has 18 residues. Germline assignment: CDR1 SGDLS and CDR2 YYNGEE. V shed 1 base and J 7 bases; nucleotides not matched to a gene: 17. The CDR3 bases are TGTGCCAGCAGCGTAAGTTCACTAGCGAAAGGTATTGGGAATGAGCAGTTCTTC. Its protein is CASSVSSLAKGIGNEQFF.

Many counts were recorded for this clonotype. The chain is built from TRBV9 and TRBJ1-1, with 7 nucleotides matching TRBD1. CDR3 length equals 15 residues. V trimming: 3 bases; J trimming: 11 bases; junction bases outside the gene matches: 16. The germline V gene has CDR1 SGDLS and CDR2 YYNGEE. CDR3 region: CASSGDREPPSRAFF. CDR3 in DNA: TGTGCCAGCAGCGGTGACAGGGAACCTCCATCTAGGGCTTTCTTT.

In its sample, this clonotype was seen many times. The chain links TRBV9 to TRBJ1-2, with 9 bases that match TRBD1. The ends lost 0 bases at V and 7 bases at J; junction bases unmatched: 13. There are 17 residues in the CDR3. CDR1 SGDLS and CDR2 YYNGEE come from the germline V gene. The CDR3 sequence is CASSVGGTGKIYGGYTF. Here the CDR3 DNA reads TGTGCCAGCAGCGTAGGCGGGACAGGGAAAATCTATGGTGGCTACACCTTC.

This clonotype was found many times. This CDR3 is CASSVASDYNEQFF. CDR3 DNA: TGTGCCAGCAGCGTGGCTAGCGATTACAATGAGCAGTTCTTC. This chain uses TRBV9 with TRBJ2-1, with TRBD2 as a possible D gene (6 bases). This CDR3 has 14 residues. Germline loops: CDR1 SGDLS, CDR2 YYNGEE. Between the trimmed V and J ends, which lost 2 bases and 4 bases, there was a span of 10 bases.

This clonotype was detected a few times. The J gene is TRBJ2-3, the V gene TRBV9; the D gene is possibly TRBD2 (6 bases). Between the trimmed V and J ends, which lost 3 bases and 0 bases, there was a span of 11 bases. Germline V gene lookup returns CDR1 SGDLS and CDR2 YYNGEE. CDR3 length: 15 residues. The CDR3 coding sequence is TGTGCCAGCAGCGCCTTGAGCGGGAGCACAGATACGCAGTATTTT. Its protein is CASSALSGSTDTQYF.

Many counts were recorded for this clonotype. V and J are TRBV9 and TRBJ2-1, with 9 bases aligning to TRBD1. V lost 0 bases and J lost 2; bases outside the gene matches: 6. This CDR3 has 17 amino acids. Germline CDR1 and CDR2: SGDLS and YYNGEE. CDR3 protein: CASSVEPGQGTYNEQFF. The CDR3 bases are TGTGCCAGCAGCGTAGAACCGGGACAGGGAACCTACAATGAGCAGTTCTTC.

The table lists this clonotype with many counts. Germline and junction disagree at one end, which may indicate a read error. This chain links TRBV9 with TRBJ2-2; TRBD1 agrees at 10 bases. Looked up from germline, CDR1 is SGDLS and CDR2 is YYNGEE. This CDR3 comprises 14 residues. The CDR3 spells CASSVSGTGDYLLF. The CDR3 DNA reads TGTGCCAGCAGCGTTTCCGGGACAGGGGATTATTTGCTTTTT.

This clonotype has at least ten counts. This chain uses TRBV9 with TRBJ2-3; D ambiguous. The CDR3 runs 14 residues. Germline lookup yields CDR1 SGDLS and CDR2 YYNGEE. The germline V and J ends were trimmed by 4 bases and 4 bases, with 13 bases remaining between them. CDR3 sequence: CASSLPSRADTQYF. The CDR3 DNA follows: TGTGCCAGCAGCCTCCCATCACGCGCAGATACGCAGTATTTT.

The sample holds many counts of this clonotype. CDR3 bases: TGTGCCAGCAGCGTAGGAGTGCTAGCGGGGGGCCGGGAGACCCAGTACTTC. Its protein is CASSVGVLAGGRETQYF. The J gene is TRBJ2-5, the V gene TRBV9; 11 nucleotides match TRBD2. From germline, CDR1 is SGDLS and CDR2 YYNGEE. The V gene end was trimmed by 0 bases and the J gene end by 5 bases; junction bases not matched to a gene: 9. There are 17 residues in the CDR3.

This clonotype showed up many times. J is TRBJ2-3 and V is TRBV9; TRBD2 aligns across 7 bases. The V gene end was trimmed by 4 bases and the J gene end by 6 bases; junction bases not matched to a gene: 8. Germline CDR1 SGDLS, CDR2 YYNGEE. CDR3 size: 14 residues. The CDR3 DNA is TGTGCCAGCAGCCCTGGAGGGACTAAGGATACGCAGTATTTT. This codes for CASSPGGTKDTQYF.

This clonotype was seen ten or more times. The CDR3 sequence: CASSEGQGGAGELFF. CDR3 sequence (DNA): TGTGCCAGCAGCGAAGGACAGGGGGGAGCCGGGGAGCTGTTTTTT. The gene calls are TRBV9 and TRBJ2-2; TRBD1 matches at 10 bases. CDR3 length equals 15 residues. Losses at the gene ends were 3 bases for V and 6 bases for J; bases not matched to a gene: 5. The V gene's germline CDR1 is SGDLS and CDR2 YYNGEE.

This clonotype was seen at least ten times. The chain recombines TRBV19 with TRBJ2-7; perhaps TRBD1 as D (5 bases). CDR3 length: 12 amino acids. Trimming took 5 bases from V and 6 from J, leaving 11 bases between them. CDR1 and CDR2 from the germline V gene are LNHDA and SQIVND (reference sequence). CDR3 in amino acids: CASSPRVSEQYV. In DNA, the CDR3 is TGTGCCAGTAGTCCCAGGGTGTCCGAGCAGTACGTC.

On this clonotype: Because the CDR3 is missing its conserved closing phenylalanine or tryptophan, this is likely a read error. The genes are TRBV9 and TRBJ2-1; D remains ambiguous. CDR1 SGDLS and CDR2 YYNGEE come from the germline V gene. V lost 0 bases and J 1 base, leaving 8 bases between the germline ends. This CDR3 contains 15 residues. CDR3: CASSVGLASYNEQFV. Written as DNA, the CDR3 is TGTGCCAGCAGCGTAGGGTTAGCATCCTACAATGAGCAGTTCGTC.

This clonotype was observed at least ten times. The V and J genes are TRBV9 and TRBJ2-3; maybe TRBD2 (7 bases). Trimming pared 0 bases from V and 7 bases from J, leaving 12 bases between. Germline loops: CDR1 SGDLS, CDR2 YYNGEE. The CDR3 runs 14 residues. The CDR3 spells CASSVGGGANTQYF. The CDR3 region has the DNA TGTGCCAGCAGCGTAGGTGGGGGGGCAAATACGCAGTATTTT.

The table lists this clonotype with many counts. The chain recombines TRBV9 with TRBJ2-2, with a possible D match to TRBD2 (6 bases). V was cut by 0 bases and J by 5 bases, with 11 bases left in between. Looked up from germline, CDR1 is SGDLS and CDR2 is YYNGEE. The CDR3 extends over 15 amino acids. CDR3 sequence: CASSVAGAGTGELFF. The CDR3 coding sequence is TGTGCCAGCAGCGTAGCTGGGGCGGGGACCGGGGAGCTGTTTTTT.

This clonotype has at least ten counts. This sequence joins TRBV9 and TRBJ2-3, with D uncertain. Trimming removed 4 bases at V and 2 bases at J, with 5 bases between. Germline CDR1 is SGDLS and CDR2 is YYNGEE. This CDR3 comprises 12 residues. CDR3 in amino acids: CASSPPTDTQYF. DNA for the CDR3: TGTGCCAGCAGCCCCCCCACAGATACGCAGTATTTT.

This clonotype was found many times. The gene calls are TRBV9 and TRBJ2-3, with D perhaps TRBD2 (6 bases). Germline CDR1 SGDLS, CDR2 YYNGEE. V was pared by 0 bases and J by 3 bases, with 14 bases between. The CDR3 loop spans 16 amino acids. This chain's CDR3 is CASSVVEGLLTDTQYF. In DNA form, the CDR3 reads TGTGCCAGCAGCGTAGTGGAGGGTCTGTTGACAGATACGCAGTATTTT.

This clonotype was seen repeatedly, ten times or more. The DNA of the CDR3 is TGTGCCAGCAGCGTAGACCCCCCAGGACTAGTATCGGATACGCAGTATTTT. The encoded protein is CASSVDPPGLVSDTQYF. V and J are TRBV9 and TRBJ2-3, with TRBD2 matching 7 bases. With V trimmed by 0 bases and J by 6 bases, 13 bases remained unmatched. Germline V gene lookup returns CDR1 SGDLS and CDR2 YYNGEE. The CDR3 has 17 amino acids.

By share, this clonotype counts as medium-sized (0.01 to 0.1%). The chain employs TRBV9 and TRBJ2-2, with 11 bases matching TRBD2. This CDR3 spans 17 amino acids. The V and J ends lost 4 bases and 8 bases, in that order; junction bases with no gene match: 13. CDR1 is SGDLS and CDR2 is YYNGEE in the germline V gene. The CDR3 is CASSPQIAGGRTGELFF. CDR3 coding DNA: TGTGCCAGCAGCCCACAAATAGCGGGGGGGCGAACGGGGGAGCTGTTTTTT.

The chain joins TRBV9 to TRBJ1-4, with D perhaps TRBD1 (5 bases). This CDR3 region has 15 residues. The V and J ends lost 0 bases and 3 bases respectively, with 9 bases between them. CDR1 and CDR2 (germline): SGDLS, YYNGEE. CDR3 residues: CASSVGTQANEKLFF. In DNA form, the CDR3 reads TGTGCCAGCAGCGTAGGTACACAGGCTAATGAAAAACTGTTTTTT.

This clonotype was observed many times. The V and J genes are TRBV9 and TRBJ2-2; perhaps TRBD1 as D (5 bases). This CDR3 contains 16 residues. Germline-derived CDR1 and CDR2 are SGDLS and YYNGEE. Deletions cut 0 bases from V and 0 bases from J, with 9 bases between. CDR3 region: CASSVAPGTNTGELFF. CDR3 DNA: TGTGCCAGCAGCGTAGCTCCAGGGACGAACACCGGGGAGCTGTTTTTT.

This clonotype showed up many times. It may be a read error: a sequence one base away is much more abundant. This sequence joins TRBV9 and TRBJ2-1; 13 bases fit TRBD2. There are 16 residues in the CDR3. Germline values: CDR1 SGDLS, CDR2 YYNGEE. In nucleotides, the CDR3 is TGTGCCATCAGCGCCGGACTAGCGGGAGATCGGCATGAGCAGTTCTTC. Translating gives CAISAGLAGDRHEQFF.

This clonotype was seen many times. This chain uses TRBV9 with TRBJ2-2, with 7 bases that match TRBD2. Germline CDR1 is SGDLS and CDR2 is YYNGEE. This CDR3 is 15 amino acids long. The trim removed 0 bases at V and 6 bases at J, leaving 5 bases unmatched. CDR3 sequence reads: CASSVAGGFAGELFF. The CDR3 DNA reads TGTGCCAGCAGCGTAGCGGGGGGTTTTGCCGGGGAGCTGTTTTTT.

Concerning this clonotype itself: With a much larger clone just one base away, this may be a read error. The rearrangement uses TRBV9 and TRBJ2-5, with D unclear. Germline CDR1 is SGDLS and CDR2 is YYNGEE. CDR3 length: 14 amino acids. Trimming pared 0 bases from V and 5 bases from J, leaving 11 bases between. CDR3 in DNA: TGTGCCAGCAGCGTAGTTCCATTATCGGAGACCCAGTACTTC. Translating it yields CASSVVPLSETQYF.

This clonotype was seen at least ten times. This chain connects TRBV9 to TRBJ2-2; 11 bases align to TRBD1. This CDR3 region has 15 residues. Per germline, CDR1 SGDLS and CDR2 YYNGEE. The V gene end was trimmed by 4 bases and the J gene end by 6 bases; junction bases not matched to a gene: 5. CDR3 sequence: CASSKGQGGPGELFF. In DNA, the CDR3 is TGTGCCAGCAGCAAGGGACAGGGGGGCCCCGGGGAGCTGTTTTTT.

This clonotype was detected many times. V gene TRBV9 combines with J gene TRBJ1-5, with D possibly matching TRBD1 (5 bases). The CDR3 length is 13 residues. CDR1 is SGDLS and CDR2 is YYNGEE in the germline V gene. Trimming shortened V by 2 bases and J by 3 bases, and 6 bases separated the two germline ends. CDR3 loop: CASSVGHNQPQHF. CDR3 bases: TGTGCCAGCAGCGTTGGACACAATCAGCCCCAGCATTTT.

This clonotype was counted many times. The chain links TRBV9 to TRBJ2-2; 8 bases match TRBD2. The ends lost 5 bases at V and 1 base at J; junction bases unmatched: 4. There are 15 residues in the CDR3. Germline values: CDR1 SGDLS, CDR2 YYNGEE. As DNA, the CDR3 is TGTGCCAGCAGGCGGAGCGGGAGGAACACCGGGGAGCTGTTTTTT. It specifies CASRRSGRNTGELFF. Looking up the rest from reference TRBV9 and TRBJ2-2 gives the full variable domain: DSGVTQTPKHLITATGQRVTLRCSPRSGDLSVYWYQQSLDQGLQFLIQYYNGEERAKGNILERFSAQQFPDLHSELNLSSLELGDSALYFCASRRSGRNTGELFFGEGSRLTVL.